This TCR beta chain was recorded in a study of CD8+CD57+ T cells in acquired aplastic anemia. This clonotype has just a few counts. The authors sequenced patients whose flow cytometry had shown CD8+CD57+ cell expansion. The length of the CDR3 is 17 residues. Germline V gene data show CDR1 as DFQATT and CDR2 as SNEGSKA (reference sequence). V shed 1 base and J shed 2 bases, with 18 bases lying between them. The study profiled TCR beta VDJ and CDR3 using genomic DNA as template. TCRdb reprocessed the reads via MiXCR and lists one record per CDR3 protein. In the table there are hundreds of thousands of distinct CDR3 sequences, 25% to 40% of which are singletons.

The rearrangement links TRBV20-1 to TRBJ1-5; D may be TRBD1 (6 bases). This sequence originates from a human donor with aplastic anemia. Sequenced sample: sorted CD4+, CD8+, or CD8+CD57+ T cells (not recorded which) from PBMCs. The CDR3 spells CSARVMAGAVGNQPQHF. As DNA, the CDR3 is TGCAGTGCTAGAGTTATGGCAGGGGCGGTGGGCAATCAGCCCCAGCATTTT.